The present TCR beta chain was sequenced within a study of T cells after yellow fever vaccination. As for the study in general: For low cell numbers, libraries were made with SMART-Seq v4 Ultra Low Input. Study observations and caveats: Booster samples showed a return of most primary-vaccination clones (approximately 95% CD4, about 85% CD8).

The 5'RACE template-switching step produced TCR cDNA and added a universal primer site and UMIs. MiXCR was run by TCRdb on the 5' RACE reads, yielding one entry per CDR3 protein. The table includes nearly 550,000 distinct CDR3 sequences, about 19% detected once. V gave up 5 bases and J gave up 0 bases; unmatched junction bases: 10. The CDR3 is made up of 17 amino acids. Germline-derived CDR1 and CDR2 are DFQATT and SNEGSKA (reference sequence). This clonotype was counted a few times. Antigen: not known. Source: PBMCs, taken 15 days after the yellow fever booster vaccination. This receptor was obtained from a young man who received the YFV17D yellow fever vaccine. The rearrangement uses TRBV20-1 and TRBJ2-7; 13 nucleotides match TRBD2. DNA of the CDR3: TGCAGTGCTCCCCGGACTAGCGGGAGCGTATTCTCCTACGAGCAGTACTTC. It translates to CSAPRTSGSVFSYEQYF.